The entry below gives a single T cell receptor beta chain sequence along with its context. The antigen remains undetermined. These data originate in a study of cytomegalovirus exposure and HLA in healthy donors. Study-level background: In an earlier analysis, some 110 million unique TCR beta sequences were found from some 200 million T cells.

Amplification used 60 Vbeta primers and 13 Jbeta primers. The method was immunoSEQ multiplex PCR; TCRdb's version includes in-frame clones alone and lacks a portion of them. The table has 200,000 to 300,000 clones, around 76% seen once; the top ten hold around 5%. Findings and caveats of the study: The study put 150 to 200 TCR beta chains on its list as cytomegalovirus-associated. Being productive about 87% or about 30% of the time was typical of most TCR beta V segments in an earlier analysis.

The donors gave bone marrow, and they were healthy. The receptor comes from a woman between 40 and 55 years old in good health and CMV-seropositive. Sequencing input: PBMCs.

CDR3: CASSPMDRGATNEKLFF. The CDR3 DNA reads TGCGCCAGCAGCCCAATGGACAGGGGAGCGACTAATGAAAAACTGTTTTTT. The chain links TRBV4-3 to TRBJ1-4; 9 bases align to TRBD1. This CDR3 comprises 17 residues. Trimming removed 4 bases from V and 2 bases from J; junction bases left unmatched: 8. Germline-derived CDR1 and CDR2 are LGHNA and YSLEER.